The T cell receptor beta chain described here comes from a study of Ad26.COV2.S vaccination and SARS-CoV-2 variants (dated by TCRdb to about 2021). Concerning the study at large: Donors in the vaccine arm were drawn from COV1001, a phase I-IIa trial of Ad26.COV2.S in healthy adults that was multicentre, randomized, double-blind and placebo-controlled. Ad26.COV2.S was administered intramuscularly at 5 x 10^10 or 1 x 10^11 viral particles, either as a single shot or as two shots given 56 days apart. TCRbeta repertoire sequencing was used to assess the specificity and breadth of SARS-CoV-2-reactive T cell receptors after Ad26.COV2.S vaccination. A total of 32 samples were included in the TCR-sequenced set, comprising roughly 19 Ad26.COV2.S vaccine recipients, 5 placebo recipients and 8 SARS-CoV-2 convalescent individuals. Trial participants were randomized into five groups of five: low-dose or high-dose Ad26.COV2.S given once or twice, or placebo on both occasions. Throughout the experiments and outcome assessment, investigators stayed blinded to trial group allocation. Beyond this particular receptor, the publication reports: The authors noted that the TCR breadth and depth analyses may have underestimated total T cell responses. The study was not powered to compare responses between vaccine doses or regimens. Substantial breadth of spike-specific CD8+ and CD4+ T cell responses was reported after vaccination. Compared with placebo recipients, Ad26.COV2.S recipients showed higher spike-specific TCR breadth (P = 0.0014). Comparable non-spike TCR breadth was observed between vaccine and placebo recipients, consistent with only spike being contained in the vaccine.

The immunoSEQ Assay was the method used to sequence TCRbeta CDR3 regions. After extraction, genomic DNA underwent amplification by bias-controlled multiplex PCR, followed by high-throughput sequencing. The authors' analysis ran thus. To quantify the absolute abundance of every unique TCRbeta CDR3 region, sequences were collapsed and filtered. T cell fraction was estimated by normalizing TCRbeta template counts to usable DNA, which was measured by amplifying reference genes present in all nucleated cells. Repertoire TCRs were annotated as SARS-CoV-2-specific by exact matching of V gene, CDR3 amino acid sequence and J gene to a known reactive TCR set. The reference SARS-CoV-2 TCR set came from MIRA and was filtered for enrichment in COVID-19-positive ImmuneCODE repertoires, removing public or cross-reactive TCRs. Based on the MIRA antigens, annotated TCRs were further analysed at the level of specific ORF or position within ORF. Depth was the summed frequency of annotated unique rearrangements, while breadth was defined as annotated unique rearrangements over total unique productive rearrangements. Two-sided Wilcoxon rank-sum tests were used to compare TCR breadth between groups. TCRdb obtained this table from immuneACCESS and retained in-frame rearrangements with V and J assigned. These tables miss some clones; where compared with another copy, unresolved V genes account for less than half of the shortfall, and the remainder is unexplained. Clonal size and the V and J genes are those of that table, whereas D and trimming came from the DNA. For this sample there are about half a million clones; 80% to 90% appear just once. About 1.5% of the sample comes from the top ten.

The cysteine opens and the phenylalanine closes a CDR3 of 15 amino acids. The retained sequence is limited to the CDR3, 45 bases, with the frame set at the first base. As encoded in the germline V gene (reference sequence), CDR1 is MNHEY while CDR2 is SMNVEV. V is pruned by 6 bases and J by 6 bases, leaving 8 bases of the junction without a gene match. This specimen's treatment or condition label, interpreted: approximately 18 received Ad26.COV2.S at low or high dose, single or two shots; roughly 5 received placebo; per-sample allocation not given. For vaccine and placebo recipients, the sequenced repertoires came from samples collected on day 63 after the first injection. Between 29 July and 7 August 2020, Cohort 1b enrolled about 27 adults aged 18-55 years at one site in Boston, USA. Ad26.COV2.S was a replication-incompetent adenovirus type 26 vector that expressed a prefusion-stabilized SARS-CoV-2 spike protein derived from the original Wuhan strain.

Comments on this clone: This receptor's antigen is unknown. There are no base qualities to consult, and no much larger clone falls within one base.

This sequence originates from a person between 18 and 60 years old who received the Ad26.COV2.S COVID-19 vaccine or a placebo. The sequence is built from TRBV27 and TRBJ2-1; 10 central nucleotides agree with TRBD2. The sample was peripheral blood, taken in a trial of Ad26.COV2.S vaccine versus placebo. The nucleotides are TGTGCCAGCAGGGGACTCTGGACTAGCGGCAATGAGCAGTTCTTC. This yields the protein CASRGLWTSGNEQFF.